Listed below are T cell receptor beta chains from one sample, sequenced in a study of cytomegalovirus exposure and HLA in healthy donors. TCRdb keeps only in-frame clones here, not all; method: immunoSEQ multiplex PCR. The repertoire holds approximately 120,000 clones, 77% seen once, with 13% in the top ten. Sequencing input: PBMCs. Source of these receptors: a middle-aged woman in good health and CMV-seropositive. Each CDR3 is given with its conserved first and last residue.

>TRBJ2-7|12|TRBV27
CATRDRFYEQYF
>TRBJ2-5|16|TRBV19
CASSITRDRGRETQYF
>TRBJ2-1|16|TRBV27
CASSSEGLAGTNEQFF
>TRBJ2-1|13|TRBV7-7
CASSLLRAGEQFF
>TRBJ2-7|13|TRBV11-2
CASSPRGNYEQYF
>TRBJ1-3|15|TRBV2
CASSNRGIGGNTIYF
>TRBJ2-7|13|TRBV30
CAWSVGQGDEQYF
>TRBJ1-2|13|TRBV9
CASSVRGHYGYTF
>TRBJ2-2|15|TRBV19
CASSIGGQGPGELFF
>TRBJ1-2|12|TRBV30
CAWARGYDGYTF
>TRBJ1-2|15|TRBV18
CASSSIRTTNYGYTF
>TRBJ2-1|14|TRBV7-9
CASSSTDISDEQFF
>TRBJ1-2|12|TRBV6-1
CASRKGGYGYTF
>TRBJ2-5|14|TRBV25-1
CASSASRAAETQYF
>TRBJ2-3|17|TRBV4-1
CASGESRQGPSTDTQYF
>TRBJ2-5|16|TRBV27
CASSLTPSGSMGTQYF
>TRBJ1-3|16|TRBV30
CAWEPPRDPSGNTIYF
>TRBJ1-2|14|TRBV7-9
CASSPGQGLRGYTF
>TRBJ2-2|18|TRBV27
CASSLFVPAGLSTGELFF
>TRBJ1-5|13|TRBV30
CAWSKTGRQPQHF
>TRBJ2-7|14|TRBV7-8
CASSLVGQRSEQYF
>TRBJ2-7|16|TRBV27
CASSWIARQGLHEQYF
>TRBJ2-3|13|TRBV13
CAVSGGPTDTQYF
>TRBJ2-1|18|TRBV11-2
CASSLGWRGGRSYNEQFF
>TRBJ2-1|13|TRBV5-6
CASSLGGVNEQFF
>TRBJ1-1|13|TRBV6-1
CASSQGWNTEAFF
>TRBJ2-7|16|TRBV19
CASSIQGDGRTYEQYF
>TRBJ2-2|14|TRBV7-3
CASSSGLNTGELFF
>TRBJ2-5|12|TRBV7-2
CASSDYRQTQYF
>TRBJ2-2|14|TRBV2
CASSGEGRAGELFF
>TRBJ2-7|14|TRBV7-9
CASSSGLAGLEQYF
>TRBJ2-5|16|TRBV11-2
CASRRTGANLKETQYF
>TRBJ2-7|14|TRBV5-5
CASSLGADSYEQYF
>TRBJ2-2|19|TRBV10-3
CAISESTSGRYRNAGELFF
>TRBJ2-5|14|TRBV25-1
CASSLSLGGETQYF
>TRBJ1-4|16|TRBV6-5
CASSYSAGAPREKLFF
>TRBJ2-1|15|TRBV7-6
CASSPRAGDRNEQFF
>TRBJ1-1|13|TRBV19
CASRRFVETEAFF
>TRBJ2-1|16|TRBV7-2
CASSLGGGRVHNEQFF
>.|18|TRBV9
CASSLGASVPSLSYEQYF
>TRBJ2-5|17|TRBV19
CASSASRAQGVLETQYF
>TRBJ2-1|11|TRBV5-1
CASSLGAEQFF
>TRBJ1-1|14|TRBV28
CASSLWRGNTEAFF
>TRBJ1-2|13|TRBV30
CAWGGQGISGYTF
>TRBJ1-1|15|TRBV30
CAWRAPGGLGSEAFF
>TRBJ1-6|12|TRBV30
CAWGRLNSPLHF
>TRBJ2-1|18|TRBV7-9
CASSLVGGTSGSYNEQFF
>TRBJ1-3|14|TRBV6-1
CASSVRQVGNTIYF
>TRBJ1-2|15|TRBV6-1
CASSESLTGGYGYTF
>TRBJ1-3|16|TRBV5-1
CASSLAGQSSGNTIYF
>TRBJ2-1|16|TRBV28
CASSLGLAGGYNEQFF
>TRBJ1-5|17|TRBV6-4
CASSDSKYRDKYQPQHF
>TRBJ2-3|14|TRBV5-1
CASTSGTRGDTQYF